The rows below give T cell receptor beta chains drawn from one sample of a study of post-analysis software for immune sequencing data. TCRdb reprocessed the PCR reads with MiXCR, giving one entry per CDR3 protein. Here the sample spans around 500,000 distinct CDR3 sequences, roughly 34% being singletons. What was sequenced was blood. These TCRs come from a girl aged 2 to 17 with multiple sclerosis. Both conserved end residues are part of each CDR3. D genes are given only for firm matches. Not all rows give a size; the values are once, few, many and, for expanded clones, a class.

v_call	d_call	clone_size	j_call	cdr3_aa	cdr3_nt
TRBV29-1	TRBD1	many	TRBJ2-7	CSVEDRTGTTYEQYF	TGCAGCGTTGAAGATCGGACAGGGACAACCTACGAGCAGTACTTC
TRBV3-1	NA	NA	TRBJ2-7	CASSVAGEQYF	TGTGCCAGCAGCGTAGCAGGCGAGCAGTACTTC
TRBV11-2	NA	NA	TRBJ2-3	CALGALKGGTDTQYF	TGTGCCTTGGGGGCTTTGAAGGGTGGCACAGATACGCAGTATTTT
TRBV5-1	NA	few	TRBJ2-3	CASTNTRRTGDYDTQYF	TGCGCCAGCACCAACACGCGACGGACTGGAGATTACGATACGCAGTATTTT
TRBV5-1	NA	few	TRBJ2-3	CASRPWGGTDTQYF	TGCGCCAGCCGCCCATGGGGGGGCACAGATACGCAGTATTTT
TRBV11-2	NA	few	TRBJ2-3	CASSLASRSDTQYF	TGTGCCAGCAGCTTAGCTTCCAGATCAGATACGCAGTATTTT
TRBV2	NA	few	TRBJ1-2	CASSAWDINYGYTF	TGTGCCAGCAGTGCCTGGGACATTAACTATGGCTACACCTTC
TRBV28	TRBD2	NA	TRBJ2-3	CASSYDNGRDYPADTQYF	TGTGCCAGCAGTTACGACAATGGCCGGGACTACCCCGCAGATACGCAGTATTTT
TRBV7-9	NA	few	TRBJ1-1	CACWTENTEAFF	TGTGCCTGTTGGACAGAGAACACTGAAGCTTTCTTT
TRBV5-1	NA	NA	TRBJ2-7	CAGSLRGRYEQYF	TGCGCCGGCAGCTTAAGAGGGCGATACGAGCAGTACTTC
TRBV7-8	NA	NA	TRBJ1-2	CASSFLTDINYGYTF	TGTGCCAGCAGCTTTCTGACAGACATAAACTATGGCTACACCTTC
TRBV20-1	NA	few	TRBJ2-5	CSATTGAGETQYF	TGCAGTGCTACAACCGGGGCTGGAGAGACCCAGTACTTC
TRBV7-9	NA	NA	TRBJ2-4	CASSLEGGIAKNIQYF	TGTGCCAGCAGCTTGGAGGGGGGGATAGCCAAAAACATTCAGTACTTC
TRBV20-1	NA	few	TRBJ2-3	CSNALSADTQYF	TGCAGTAACGCCCTATCAGCAGATACGCAGTATTTT
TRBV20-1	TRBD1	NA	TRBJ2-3	CRVTQGTDTQYF	TGCAGGGTTACACAGGGGACAGATACGCAGTATTTT
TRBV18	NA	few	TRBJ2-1	CASSPLGQFYNEQFF	TGTGCCAGCTCACCACTAGGACAGTTCTACAACGAGCAGTTCTTC
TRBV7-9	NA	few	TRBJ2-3	CASSSARGAHRSQADTQYF	TGTGCCAGCAGCTCCGCCCGGGGGGCCCACCGTAGTCAAGCAGATACGCAGTATTTT
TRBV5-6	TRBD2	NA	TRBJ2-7	CASSFIGRVSSYEQYF	TGTGCCAGCAGCTTCATCGGGAGGGTATCTTCCTACGAGCAGTACTTC
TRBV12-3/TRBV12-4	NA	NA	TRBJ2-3	CASRRDTSSTDTEYF	TGTGCCAGCAGACGGGACACCTCGAGCACAGATACGGAGTATTTT
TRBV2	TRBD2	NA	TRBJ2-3	CASGGLAGNTDTQYF	TGTGCCAGTGGGGGACTAGCGGGCAACACAGATACGCAGTATTTT
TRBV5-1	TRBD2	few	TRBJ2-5	CASSSGLAGGRQETQYF	TGCGCCAGCAGCTCGGGACTAGCGGGGGGGCGGCAAGAGACCCAGTACTTC
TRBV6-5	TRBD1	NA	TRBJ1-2	CASSRDRGVHGCTF	TGTGCCAGCAGCCGGGACAGGGGGGTACATGGCTGCACCTTC
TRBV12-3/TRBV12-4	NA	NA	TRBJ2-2	CASSRTATNTGELFF	TGTGCCAGCAGTCGGACAGCCACGAACACCGGGGAGCTGTTTTTT
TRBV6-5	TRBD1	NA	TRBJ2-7	CASSRDSRVHEQYF	TGTGCCAGCAGTCGGGACAGTAGAGTCCACGAGCAGTACTTC
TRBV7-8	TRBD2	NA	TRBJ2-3	CASSDRAMTSGGTDTQYF	TGTGCCAGCAGCGACCGAGCGATGACTAGCGGGGGCACAGATACGCAGTATTTT
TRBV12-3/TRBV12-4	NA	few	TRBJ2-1	CASSLAAGNEQFF	TGTGCCAGCAGTTTAGCGGCGGGAAATGAGCAGTTCTTC
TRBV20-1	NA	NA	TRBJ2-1	CSAQGMVAYNEQFF	TGCAGTGCTCAGGGCATGGTTGCCTACAATGAGCAGTTCTTC
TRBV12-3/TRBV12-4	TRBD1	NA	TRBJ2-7	CASSSGQFIDEQYF	TGTGCCAGCAGTTCGGGACAGTTTATTGACGAGCAGTACTTC
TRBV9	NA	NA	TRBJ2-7	CASSADGYEQYF	TGTGCCAGCAGCGCGGACGGGTACGAGCAGTACTTC
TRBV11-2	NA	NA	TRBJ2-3	CASSVSGGLDLSTDTQYF	TGTGCCAGCAGCGTCTCAGGGGGACTAGACCTTAGCACAGATACGCAGTATTTT
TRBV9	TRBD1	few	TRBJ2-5	CASSTRTGGTETQYF	TGTGCCAGCAGCACAAGGACAGGGGGCACGGAGACCCAGTACTTC
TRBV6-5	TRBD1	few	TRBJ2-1	CASSLGTDDEQFF	TGTGCCAGCAGCCTCGGGACAGATGATGAGCAGTTCTTC
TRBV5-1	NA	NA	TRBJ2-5	CASSLAPSEETQYF	TGCGCCAGCAGCTTGGCCCCCAGCGAGGAGACCCAGTACTTC
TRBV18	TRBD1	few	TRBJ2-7	CASSPVQGANEQYF	TGTGCCAGCTCACCGGTACAGGGGGCCAACGAGCAGTACTTC
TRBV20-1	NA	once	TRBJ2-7	CSARGALTYEQYF	TGCAGTGCTAGGGGGGCTTTAACCTACGAGCAGTACTTC
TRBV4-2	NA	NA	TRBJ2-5	CASSQGSSGPNGETQYF	TGTGCCAGCAGCCAAGGGTCGAGCGGTCCTAACGGCGAGACCCAGTACTTC
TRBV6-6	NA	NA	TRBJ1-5	CASSYVQGGNQPQHF	TGTGCCAGCAGTTACGTACAGGGCGGCAATCAGCCCCAGCATTTT
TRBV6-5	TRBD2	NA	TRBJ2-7	CTSRPSGGAYEQYF	TGTACCAGCAGACCTAGCGGGGGTGCCTACGAGCAGTACTTC
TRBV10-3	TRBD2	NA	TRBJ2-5	CAISEPPRGGTQYF	TGTGCCATCAGTGAGCCTCCTCGGGGGGGGACCCAGTACTTC
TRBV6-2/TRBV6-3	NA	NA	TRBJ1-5	CASTQLRQPSNQPQHF	TGTGCCAGCACCCAATTGCGACAGCCGAGCAATCAGCCCCAGCATTTT
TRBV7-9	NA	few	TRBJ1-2	CASSFEGQGGYTF	TGTGCCAGCAGCTTTGAGGGCCAAGGGGGCTACACCTTC
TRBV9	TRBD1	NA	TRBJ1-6	CASSQTGSWNSPLHF	TGTGCCAGCAGTCAGACAGGGAGCTGGAATTCACCCCTCCACTTT
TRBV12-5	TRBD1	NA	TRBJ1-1	CASGLAGRGGTEAFF	TGTGCTAGTGGTTTAGCCGGCAGGGGGGGAACTGAAGCTTTCTTT
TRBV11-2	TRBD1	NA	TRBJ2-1	CASLWGWGQGHNEQFF	TGTGCCAGCTTATGGGGATGGGGACAGGGACACAATGAGCAGTTCTTC
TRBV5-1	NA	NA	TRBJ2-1	CASSNGPGRAKRPYNEQFF	TGCGCCAGCAGCAACGGGCCAGGTCGGGCCAAACGGCCCTACAATGAGCAGTTCTTC
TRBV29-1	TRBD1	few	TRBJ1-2	CSVETWGQGASNYGYTF	TGCAGCGTTGAAACTTGGGGACAGGGGGCCTCTAACTATGGCTACACCTTC
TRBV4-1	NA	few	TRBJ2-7	CASSHTPVVGGRQEQYF	TGCGCCAGCAGCCACACTCCCGTCGTCGGGGGCCGGCAAGAGCAGTACTTC
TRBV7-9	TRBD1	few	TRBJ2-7	CASSLKAGGTYEQYF	TGTGCCAGCAGCTTAAAGGCAGGGGGTACCTACGAGCAGTACTTC
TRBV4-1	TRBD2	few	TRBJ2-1	CASSQPGGYNEQFF	TGCGCCAGCAGCCAGCCGGGGGGGTACAATGAGCAGTTCTTC
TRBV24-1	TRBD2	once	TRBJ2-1	CATSDLLGGVGSYNEQFF	TGTGCCACCAGTGATCTCTTGGGAGGGGTTGGCTCCTACAATGAGCAGTTCTTC
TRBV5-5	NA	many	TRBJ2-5	CASSLVRRGRQETQYF	TGTGCCAGCAGCTTGGTTCGTCGGGGCCGGCAAGAGACCCAGTACTTC
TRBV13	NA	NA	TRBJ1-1	CASMAVNTEAFF	TGTGCCAGCATGGCAGTGAACACTGAAGCTTTCTTT
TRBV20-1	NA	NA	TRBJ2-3	CSARRYGGTDTQYF	TGCAGTGCTAGAAGATACGGGGGCACAGATACGCAGTATTTT
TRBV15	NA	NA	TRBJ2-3	CATSRCLGGPFHVTDTQYF	TGTGCCACCAGCAGATGTTTGGGGGGGCCCTTCCACGTCACAGATACGCAGTATTTT
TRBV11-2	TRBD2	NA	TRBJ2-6	CASSPRLLRGNSGANVLTF	TGTGCCAGCAGTCCTCGTTTGTTGCGGGGGAACTCTGGGGCCAACGTCCTGACTTTC
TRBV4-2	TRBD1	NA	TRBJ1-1	CASSQADTGTGDTEAFF	TGTGCCAGCAGCCAAGCGGACACCGGGACAGGGGACACTGAAGCTTTCTTT
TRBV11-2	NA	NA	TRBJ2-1	CASSLGQAGYNEQFF	TGTGCCAGCAGCTTAGGTCAAGCGGGCTACAATGAGCAGTTCTTC